The clone carrying this TCR beta chain was counted a few times. Its matching antigen is unknown. Template switching added a universal primer site, and cDNA bore unique molecular identifiers. MiXCR, applied by TCRdb to the 5' RACE reads, yields one record per CDR3 protein. The data hold nearly 900,000 distinct CDR3 sequences, with 9% to 15% observed a single time. The data belong to a study of identical twins. Study outcomes and limitations: It was cross-sectional statistical analysis, not following the same donors, that the conclusions relied on. Twins shared beta out-of-frame sequences in excess, but this excess was weaker. Invariant MAIT and iNKT cells are populations that could partly confound zero-insertion analyses.

These sequences were also reported in another study, on yellow fever vaccine responses in identical twins.

The sequence derives from a woman younger than 30 in good health. Sequenced input: PBMCs.

CDR3 amino acids: CASIPPPGLAGGIGTGELFF. The DNA for the CDR3 is TGTGCCAGCATCCCTCCTCCGGGACTAGCGGGAGGGATAGGGACCGGGGAGCTGTTTTTT. The chain employs TRBV2 and TRBJ2-2; 16 positions match TRBD2. V lost 7 bases and J lost 5; bases outside the gene matches: 16. Germline values: CDR1 SNHLY, CDR2 FYNNEI. This CDR3 region has 20 residues.